Presented here are 30 T cell receptor beta chains from one specimen sequenced in a study of blood T cell repertoires in COVID-19. Some clones are missing from TCRdb's copy, which holds only in-frame ones; the method was immunoSEQ multiplex PCR. The sample has around 260,000 clones; around 85% are singletons. Sequencing used peripheral blood. Source of these receptors: a human donor with COVID-19, enrolled during active disease. The donor label of this sample is uncertain.

V usage is TRBV7-2 and J usage is TRBJ2-2, with D possibly being TRBD1 (5 bases). Germline-derived CDR1 and CDR2 are SGHTA and FQGNSA. The V end lost 5 bases, the J end lost 5 bases, and 21 bases lay between the germline ends. This CDR3 spans 17 amino acids. The CDR3 DNA reads TGTGCCAGCAGCAGACGAACCCTAGGGGTCGGAACCGGGGAGCTGTTTTTT. This encodes CASSRRTLGVGTGELFF.

The chain carries TRBV9 and TRBJ2-3; D might be TRBD2 (6 bases). This CDR3 has 13 amino acids. Germline V gives CDR1 SGDLS, CDR2 YYNGEE. V gave up 5 bases and J gave up 8 bases, with 15 bases separating them. DNA for the CDR3: TGTGCCAGCAGTGCCGCCCTGGGGGGTACGCAGTATTTT. Its translation is CASSAALGGTQYF.

This chain uses TRBV5-6 with TRBJ2-3; 8 bases align to TRBD2. The CDR3 has 15 amino acids. Germline V gene sequence: CDR1 SGHDT, CDR2 YYEEEE. V shed 4 bases and J 0 bases; nucleotides not matched to a gene: 4. Here the CDR3 DNA reads TGTGCCAGCAGCGTGGGCGGGGGGAGCACAGATACGCAGTATTTT. Its protein product is CASSVGGGSTDTQYF.

The chain joins TRBV28 to TRBJ1-5; TRBD1 matches at 7 bases. This CDR3 contains 16 residues. From germline, CDR1 is MDHEN and CDR2 SYDVKM. With V trimmed by 6 bases and J by 2 bases, 10 bases remained unmatched. The CDR3 reads CASSDHRGTGNQPQHF. As DNA, the CDR3 is TGTGCCAGCAGCGACCACAGGGGAACCGGCAATCAGCCCCAGCATTTT.

This clone occurred once. This chain uses TRBV10-3 with TRBJ2-7, with a possible D match to TRBD1 (6 bases). This CDR3 is 15 amino acids long. V dropped 2 bases and J dropped 4 bases, with 15 bases sitting between them. CDR1 and CDR2 (germline): ENHRY, SYGVKD. The CDR3 loop reads CAISEGRQDPYEQYF. The CDR3 DNA follows: TGTGCCATCAGTGAGGGGAGACAGGACCCTTACGAGCAGTACTTC.

The rearrangement uses TRBV4-1 and TRBJ1-2; D perhaps matches TRBD1 (5 bases). The length of the CDR3 is 16 residues. CDR1 and CDR2 from the germline V gene are MGHRA and YSYEKL. V was cut by 4 bases and J by 6 bases, with 21 bases left in between. CDR3 sequence (DNA): TGCGCCAGCAGCCCCCTGCTCATGGGGCAAGAGGATGGCTACACCTTC. This translates into CASSPLLMGQEDGYTF.

The chain is built from TRBV6-5 and TRBJ1-5; 7 bases agree with TRBD1. Unmatched junction bases numbered 6, after V lost 0 bases and J lost 7 bases. The CDR3 runs to 15 residues. Germline loops: CDR1 MNHEY, CDR2 SVGAGI. The chain's CDR3 is CASSYSGTVGQPQHF. The CDR3 region has the DNA TGTGCCAGCAGTTACTCGGGGACAGTGGGGCAGCCCCAGCATTTT.

This chain connects TRBV19 to TRBJ1-6; 8 bases align to TRBD1. The V gene end was trimmed by 5 bases and the J gene end by 7 bases; junction bases not matched to a gene: 7. Germline CDR1 and CDR2: LNHDA and SQIVND (reference sequence). The CDR3 sequence is 15 residues long. DNA for the CDR3: TGTGCCAGTAGTCTCCAGACAGGGGTGAATTCACCCCTCCACTTT. It yields the protein CASSLQTGVNSPLHF.

This clone was seen only once. The rearrangement links TRBV5-1 to TRBJ2-5, with 8 bases fitting TRBD2. The CDR3 contains 16 residues. The J segment lost 4 bases and the V segment lost 0 bases, leaving 8 bases of the junction unmatched. Looked up from germline, CDR1 is SGHRS and CDR2 is YFSETQ. The CDR3 sequence: CASSLVTGRAAETQYF. The CDR3 region has the DNA TGCGCCAGCAGCTTGGTGACCGGGAGGGCCGCAGAGACCCAGTACTTC.

CDR3 DNA sequence: TGTGCCGTGAGGGTCGGGCCGCGGCGTGAAGCTTTCTTT. It codes for CAVRVGPRREAFF. The J gene is TRBJ1-1, the V gene TRBV12-3 or TRBV12-4; the D is unclear. Trimming left V 11 bases short and J 7 bases short, with 20 bases between. The CDR3 has 13 residues.

The chain is built from TRBV7-2 and TRBJ2-7; TRBD1 is a possible D gene (5 bases). Trimming stripped 1 base from V and 0 bases from J, with 13 bases between. Germline CDR1 SGHTA, CDR2 FQGNSA. CDR3 length equals 16 residues. As DNA, the CDR3 is TGTGCCAGCAGCTTAGACCCCGAGACAGCCTCCTACGAGCAGTACTTC. Its translation: CASSLDPETASYEQYF.

This clone was observed a single time. This sequence joins TRBV6-5 and TRBJ2-5; weak D call: TRBD2 (7 bases). The V gene lost 6 bases and the J gene lost 7 bases, with 18 bases spanning the gap. The CDR3 is 14 residues long. Looked up from germline, CDR1 is MNHEY and CDR2 is SVGAGI. CDR3 in DNA: TGTGCCAGCAGCCCCGATCGGGGGGCAATGACCCAGTACTTC. Protein sequence: CASSPDRGAMTQYF.

This sequence joins TRBV6-5 and TRBJ1-1, with 8 bases that match TRBD1. CDR1 is MNHEY, CDR2 SVGAGI, per germline. The V segment lost 5 bases and the J segment 8 bases; nucleotides outside the gene matches: 1. CDR3 size: 11 residues. The CDR3 sequence: CASSRDREAFF. The CDR3, as DNA: TGTGCCAGCAGTAGGGACAGGGAAGCTTTCTTT.

This clone was seen a few times. The rearrangement links TRBV19 to TRBJ1-1; D unclear. CDR1 LNHDA and CDR2 SQIVND come from the germline V gene (reference sequence). V was pared by 3 bases and J by 7 bases, with 9 bases between. The CDR3 length is 12 residues. CDR3: CASSIWEGEAFF. The CDR3 nucleotides are TGTGCCAGTAGTATTTGGGAGGGTGAAGCTTTCTTT.

This chain connects TRBV7-3 to TRBJ2-7; the D gene is possibly TRBD1 (7 bases). The CDR3 runs to 16 residues. Looked up from germline, CDR1 is SGHTA and CDR2 is FQGTGA. V lost 5 bases, J lost 2 bases, and 19 bases lay in between. The CDR3 reads CASSISGGTAAYEQYF. The CDR3 DNA reads TGTGCCAGCAGCATATCAGGGGGGACAGCAGCCTACGAGCAGTACTTC.

The J gene is TRBJ1-6, the V gene TRBV29-1; 8 nucleotides align to TRBD1. Looked up from germline, CDR1 is SQVTM and CDR2 is ANQGSEA. This CDR3 region has 13 residues. V was pared by 6 bases and J by 6 bases, with 4 bases of the junction left unmatched. CDR3 protein: CSVGQDRNSPLHF. The CDR3, as DNA: TGCAGCGTGGGACAGGACCGTAATTCACCCCTCCACTTT.

The chain links TRBV6-5 to TRBJ2-6, with unresolved D. The CDR3 has 12 amino acids. Per germline, CDR1 MNHEY and CDR2 SVGAGI. V was shortened by 8 bases and J by 0 bases, with 2 bases between the two germline ends. CDR3 nucleotide sequence: TGTGCCAGCTACTCTGGGGCCAACGTCCTGACTTTC. As protein: CASYSGANVLTF.

The chain employs TRBV6-5 and TRBJ1-1; the match to TRBD1 covers 11 bases. CDR3 length equals 14 residues. V was pared by 7 bases and J by 7 bases, with 8 bases of the junction left unmatched. CDR1 is MNHEY and CDR2 is SVGAGI in the germline V gene. The DNA of the CDR3 is TGTGCCAGCAAGGGACAGGGGGAAATAGATGAAGCTTTCTTT. Residues: CASKGQGEIDEAFF.

This clone was detected only once. V is TRBV7-8 and J is TRBJ2-7; 8 bases match TRBD1. Germline-derived CDR1 and CDR2 are SGHVS and FQNEAQ. V shed 5 bases and J 6 bases; nucleotides not matched to a gene: 12. This CDR3 spans 15 amino acids. The CDR3 region is CASSLSVRGLGEQYF. In nucleotides, the CDR3 is TGTGCCAGCAGCCTCTCAGTCAGGGGGCTTGGCGAGCAGTACTTC. The full variable domain, completed using reference TRBV7-8 and TRBJ2-7, is GAGVSQSPRYKVAKRGQDVALRCDPISGHVSLFWYQQALGQGPEFLTYFQNEAQLDKSGLPSDRFFAERPEGSVSTLKIQRTQQEDSAVYLCASSLSVRGLGEQYFGPGTRLTVT.

This chain connects TRBV19 to TRBJ1-3; TRBD1 matches at 11 bases. Germline CDR1 is LNHDA and CDR2 is SQIVND (reference sequence). This CDR3 is 14 amino acids long. V lost 8 bases, J lost 6 bases, and 6 bases stayed unmatched. CDR3: CASGMDRGLNTIYF. In DNA, the CDR3 is TGTGCCAGTGGAATGGACAGGGGGCTAAACACCATATATTTT. Based on the CDR3 plus reference TRBV19 and TRBJ1-3, the full variable domain is DGGITQSPKYLFRKEGQNVTLSCEQNLNHDAMYWYRQDPGQGLRLIYYSQIVNDFQKGDIAEGYSVSREKKESFPLTVTSAQKNPTAFYLCASGMDRGLNTIYFGEGSWLTVV.

J is TRBJ1-5 and V is TRBV20-1; no clear D. The CDR3 is 10 residues long. V was pared by 3 bases and J by 13 bases, with 10 bases between. Germline values: CDR1 DFQATT, CDR2 SNEGSKA (reference sequence). The CDR3 DNA reads TGCAGTGCTAGTCTTCTTTCTCAGCATTTT. It translates to CSASLLSQHF.

This clone was seen more than once but under ten times. This rearrangement joins TRBV9 to TRBJ1-3; D not certain. Trimming removed 3 bases from V and 0 bases from J, with 7 bases in between. Germline CDR1 and CDR2: SGDLS and YYNGEE. The CDR3 length is 14 residues. The CDR3 DNA sequence: TGTGCCAGCAGCGCTACTACCTCTGGAAACACCATATATTTT. This translates into CASSATTSGNTIYF.

The chain is built from TRBV18 and TRBJ2-3, with 8 bases lining up with TRBD1. The CDR3 has 16 residues. The V gene end was trimmed by 4 bases and the J gene end by 0 bases; junction bases not matched to a gene: 6. In germline, CDR1 is KGHSH, CDR2 LQKENI. In nucleotides, the CDR3 is TGTGCCAGCTCACTTAACAGGGGGTCTAGCACAGATACGCAGTATTTT. It specifies CASSLNRGSSTDTQYF.

The chain links TRBV20-1 to TRBJ2-7; no clear D. The CDR3 sequence is 11 residues long. Germline CDR1 DFQATT, CDR2 SNEGSKA (reference sequence). Trimming pared 0 bases from V and 4 bases from J, leaving 4 bases between. The CDR3 here is CSAREAYEQYF. CDR3 sequence (DNA): TGCAGTGCTAGAGAGGCTTACGAGCAGTACTTC.

This clone was seen more than once but under ten times. The V call is TRBV9, the J call TRBJ2-1; D might be TRBD1 (5 bases). Germline V gene sequence: CDR1 SGDLS, CDR2 YYNGEE. The CDR3 extends over 19 amino acids. V was shortened by 0 bases and J by 0 bases, with 19 bases between the two germline ends. Here the CDR3 reads CASSVGVGVPLSSYNEQFF. CDR3 DNA: TGTGCCAGCAGCGTAGGGGTAGGGGTTCCCTTGAGCTCCTACAATGAGCAGTTCTTC.

The chain uses TRBV7-9 and TRBJ2-7; D possibly corresponds to TRBD1 (5 bases). Trimming took 2 bases from V and 3 from J, leaving 14 bases between them. The CDR3 runs to 15 residues. Germline V lookup: CDR1 SEHNR, CDR2 FQNEAQ (reference sequence). CDR3 residues: CASSLYQGVLYEQYF. In DNA form, the CDR3 reads TGTGCCAGCAGCTTATACCAGGGTGTTCTCTACGAGCAGTACTTC. Together with reference TRBV7-9 and TRBJ2-7, the CDR3 gives the full variable domain: DTGVSQNPRHKITKRGQNVTFRCDPISEHNRLYWYRQTLGQGPEFLTYFQNEAQLEKSRLLSDRFSAERPKGSFSTLEIQRTEQGDSAMYLCASSLYQGVLYEQYFGPGTRLTVT.

V usage is TRBV19 and J usage is TRBJ2-2; D call uncertain. V was clipped by 5 bases and J by 1 base, with 14 bases between them. The CDR3 covers 16 residues. Germline CDR1 and CDR2: LNHDA and SQIVND (reference sequence). The CDR3 is CASSAVSFRNTGELFF. The CDR3 bases are TGTGCCAGTAGTGCGGTCTCGTTTAGGAACACCGGGGAGCTGTTTTTT.

The V call is TRBV7-9, the J call TRBJ2-5, with unresolved D. This CDR3 comprises 14 residues. The ends were cut back, 4 bases at V and 3 bases at J, with 12 bases in the middle. CDR1 SEHNR and CDR2 FQNEAQ come from the germline V gene (reference sequence). The CDR3 DNA reads as TGTGCCAGCAGCTCTAATGACTTCGAAGAGACCCAGTACTTC. Amino acid sequence: CASSSNDFEETQYF.

V usage is TRBV19 and J usage is TRBJ2-1, with 12 bases matching TRBD2. V lost 4 bases to trimming and J lost 8 bases; unmatched junction nucleotides: 12. CDR1 is LNHDA, CDR2 SQIVND, per germline (reference sequence). The CDR3 extends over 17 amino acids. The CDR3: CASSTSGRDLEGDEQFF. CDR3 coding DNA: TGTGCCAGTAGTACTAGCGGGAGGGATCTTGAGGGCGATGAGCAGTTCTTC.

The rearrangement uses TRBV11-3 and TRBJ2-1, with D tentatively TRBD2 (5 bases). Between the trimmed V and J ends, which lost 4 bases and 8 bases, there was a span of 12 bases. This CDR3 is 13 amino acids long. Germline V gives CDR1 SGHNT, CDR2 YENEEA. The CDR3 is CASSSRSGYEQFF. CDR3 bases: TGTGCCAGCAGCTCCCGAAGCGGCTATGAGCAGTTCTTC.